One and the same sample provided the 26 T cell receptor beta chains below, sequenced in a study of T cells in Graves' hyperthyroidism and ophthalmopathy. The TCR beta CDR3 regions underwent amplification using RNA transcripts as the source. The HTBI primer set was used in a first-round RT-PCR of the TCR CDR3. TCRdb redid the calling of the multiplex PCR reads with MiXCR, one entry per CDR3 protein. The sample has around 420,000 distinct CDR3 sequences, around 16% seen once. Sequencing used blood. The source is a woman aged 18-29 years with Graves' hyperthyroidism.

V is TRBV6-1 and J is TRBJ1-4; 7 nucleotides match TRBD1. Per germline, CDR1 MNHNS and CDR2 SASEGT. The J segment lost 5 bases and the V segment lost 4 bases, leaving 10 bases of the junction unmatched. CDR3 length: 16 amino acids. CDR3 DNA: TGTGCCAGCAGTGTTGCCCCGGGACAGATAAATGAAAAACTGTTTTTT. This codes for CASSVAPGQINEKLFF.

On this clonotype itself: A much larger clone differs by one base, so this may be a read error. This chain connects TRBV12-5 to TRBJ1-5; D might be TRBD1 (5 bases). The CDR3 totals 17 residues. Germline V gene lookup returns CDR1 LGHNT and CDR2 FRNRAP. CDR3 DNA: TGTGTTAGTGGTTTGGACATCCGCCTACCCAGCAATCAGCCCCAGCATTTT. Residues: CVSGLDIRLPSNQPQHF.

The chain has TRBV12-3 or TRBV12-4 and TRBJ2-5; 8 bases are shared with TRBD1. The trim removed 3 bases at V and 4 bases at J, leaving 4 bases unmatched. This CDR3 is 14 amino acids long. CDR3 sequence (DNA): TGTGCCAGCAGTTTGGGACAGGAGGCAGAGACCCAGTACTTC. It encodes CASSLGQEAETQYF.

At least ten counts were recorded for this clonotype. The gene calls are TRBV6-1 and TRBJ1-5; D is uncertain. Germline loops: CDR1 MNHNS, CDR2 SASEGT. V was cut by 2 bases and J by 3 bases, with 11 bases left in between. The CDR3 contains 15 residues. The CDR3 reads CASSEPGLTNQPQHF. Here the CDR3 DNA reads TGTGCCAGCAGTGAACCCGGACTGACCAATCAGCCCCAGCATTTT.

This clonotype has a count of ten or more. The chain recombines TRBV3-1 with TRBJ1-6, with D possibly TRBD1 on 5 matching bases. Germline assignment: CDR1 LGHDT and CDR2 YNNKEL (reference sequence). Trimming pared 3 bases from V and 9 bases from J, leaving 12 bases between. The CDR3 is made up of 14 amino acids. The CDR3 spells CASSHLGGGSPLHF. CDR3 sequence (DNA): TGTGCCAGCAGCCATCTCGGGGGAGGTTCACCCCTCCACTTT.

This clonotype has a count of ten or more. The chain recombines TRBV19 with TRBJ2-5; maybe TRBD1 (6 bases). V was clipped by 5 bases and J by 3 bases, with 16 bases between them. Germline assignment: CDR1 LNHDA and CDR2 SQIVND (reference sequence). The CDR3 is 15 residues long. CDR3 nucleotides: TGTGCCAGTAGTCTGACCAGGGACACCGAAGAGACCCAGTACTTC. It encodes CASSLTRDTEETQYF.

This clonotype was counted at least ten times. The chain recombines TRBV2 with TRBJ1-2; D is perhaps TRBD1 (5 bases). This CDR3 has 12 amino acids. Germline lookup yields CDR1 SNHLY and CDR2 FYNNEI. Trimming took off 4 bases at V and 4 bases at J, with 7 bases between the two ends. CDR3 in DNA: TGTGCCAGCAGTGGACAGTCCTATGGCTACACCTTC. Residues: CASSGQSYGYTF.

This clonotype was recorded a few times. V and J are TRBV19 and TRBJ1-5; D unresolved. V lost 3 bases, J lost 7 bases, and 10 bases lay in between. The CDR3 is made up of 13 amino acids. The germline gives CDR1 LNHDA, CDR2 SQIVND (reference sequence). CDR3 in amino acids: CASSILGGQPQHF. In DNA, the CDR3 is TGTGCCAGTAGTATCCTGGGCGGCCAGCCCCAGCATTTT.

This clonotype was recorded at least ten times. The V call is TRBV27, the J call TRBJ2-5; 8 bases are a match to TRBD2. Germline V gives CDR1 MNHEY, CDR2 SMNVEV (reference sequence). V shed 10 bases and J 2 bases; nucleotides not matched to a gene: 9. This CDR3 region has 14 residues. The CDR3 DNA reads TGTGCCACACTGGAGCGGGGGAAACAAGAGACCCAGTACTTC. Translation: CATLERGKQETQYF.

A remark on this clonotype: The junction and the germline gene differ at one end; a read error may be behind it. This chain uses TRBV6-1 with TRBJ2-5; perhaps TRBD1 as D (6 bases). This CDR3 spans 13 amino acids. Germline V gene sequence: CDR1 MNHNS, CDR2 SASEGT. CDR3 DNA: TGTGCCTGCAGGGGACAAGGGCAAGAGACCCAGTACTTC. The encoded protein is CACRGQGQETQYF.

This clonotype was detected ten times or more. The chain combines TRBV6-1 with TRBJ2-1, with 7 bases matching TRBD1. Germline loops: CDR1 MNHNS, CDR2 SASEGT. The CDR3 has 14 residues. Trimming at V came to 5 bases and at J to 7 bases, leaving 8 bases not matched to a gene. CDR3 loop: CASSFNRGSNEQFF. CDR3 coding DNA: TGTGCCAGCAGTTTCAACAGGGGTTCGAATGAGCAGTTCTTC.

This clonotype was detected ten times or more. This chain links TRBV6-1 with TRBJ2-1; TRBD1 aligns across 10 bases. Per germline, CDR1 MNHNS and CDR2 SASEGT. Trimming at V came to 5 bases and at J to 8 bases, leaving 9 bases not matched to a gene. The CDR3 totals 15 residues. The CDR3 nucleotides are TGTGCCAGCAGTTATAGCGGGACAGGGGCGTATGAGCAGTTCTTC. Translation gives CASSYSGTGAYEQFF.

The CDR3 reads CASSITDNTEAFF. The DNA of the CDR3 is TGTGCCAGTAGTATAACAGACAACACTGAAGCTTTCTTT. V and J are TRBV19 and TRBJ1-1; D not certain. CDR1 and CDR2 from the germline V gene are LNHDA and SQIVND (reference sequence). V lost 2 bases and J 2 bases, leaving 6 bases between the germline ends. The CDR3 spans 13 residues.

J is TRBJ1-2 and V is TRBV5-1; 7 bases agree with TRBD1. Germline CDR1 reads SGHRS; CDR2 reads YFSETQ. This CDR3 region has 13 residues. J gave up 5 bases and V 1 base, and 2 bases lay outside the gene matches. The CDR3 sequence is CASSLTTGYGYTF. The DNA of the CDR3 is TGCGCCAGCAGCTTGACGACAGGGTATGGCTACACCTTC.

This clonotype came up a few times. The V and J genes are TRBV5-1 and TRBJ2-3; tentative D call: TRBD1 (5 bases). Trimming left V 0 bases short and J 2 bases short, with 10 bases between. CDR1 is SGHRS, CDR2 YFSETQ, per germline. The CDR3 has 15 amino acids. CDR3 in amino acids: CASSLVPTVTDTQYF. In DNA form, the CDR3 reads TGCGCCAGCAGCTTGGTGCCGACAGTCACAGATACGCAGTATTTT.

V and J are TRBV11-2 and TRBJ2-7, with D perhaps matching TRBD1 (5 bases). Germline V gene sequence: CDR1 SGHAT, CDR2 FQNNGV. The V and J ends lost 4 bases and 5 bases respectively, with 12 bases between them. The CDR3 consists of 13 residues. CDR3 sequence reads: CASSSTRVNEQYF. CDR3 DNA: TGTGCCAGCAGCTCCACCAGGGTTAACGAGCAGTACTTC. Full variable domain (missing parts from reference TRBV11-2 and TRBJ2-7): EAGVAQSPRYKIIEKRQSVAFWCNPISGHATLYWYQQILGQGPKLLIQFQNNGVVDDSQLPKDRFSAERLKGVDSTLKIQPAKLEDSAVYLCASSSTRVNEQYFGPGTRLTVT.

This chain connects TRBV24-1 to TRBJ2-2, with TRBD1 identical over 8 bases. The CDR3 runs 15 residues. Per germline, CDR1 KGHDR and CDR2 SFDVKD. V was clipped by 0 bases and J by 5 bases; unmatched bases: 1. The CDR3 loop is CATSDLDRGTGELFF. CDR3 sequence (DNA): TGTGCCACCAGTGATTTGGACAGGGGTACCGGGGAGCTGTTTTTT.

Many counts were recorded for this clonotype. V is TRBV14 and J is TRBJ2-7; 10 nucleotides match TRBD1. The trim removed 1 base at V and 5 bases at J, leaving 11 bases unmatched. The CDR3 spans 17 residues. Looked up from germline, CDR1 is SGHDN and CDR2 is FVKESK. The CDR3 nucleotides read TGTGCCAGCAGCCAAGTCAAGGGGGGGACAGGGGACAACGAGCAGTACTTC. It specifies CASSQVKGGTGDNEQYF.

This chain links TRBV10-3 with TRBJ2-7, with a possible D match to TRBD2 (5 bases). V dropped 8 bases and J dropped 3 bases, with 11 bases sitting between them. The CDR3 runs 12 residues. CDR1 and CDR2 (germline): ENHRY, SYGVKD. The CDR3 DNA is TGTGCCATCGCTAGACTAAACTACGAGCAGTACTTC. This gives the protein CAIARLNYEQYF.

This clonotype was seen repeatedly, ten times or more. The rearrangement uses TRBV6-1 and TRBJ1-2; D possibly corresponds to TRBD1 (6 bases). Trimming shortened V by 5 bases and J by 3 bases, and 10 bases separated the two germline ends. The CDR3 covers 13 residues. Germline V gene data show CDR1 as MNHNS and CDR2 as SASEGT. As DNA, the CDR3 is TGTGCCAGCAGTCCGGACAGTTACTATGGCTACACCTTC. Amino acid sequence: CASSPDSYYGYTF.

This chain links TRBV6-1 with TRBJ2-2; the D gene could be TRBD1 or TRBD2 (5 bases each). Trimming cost V 7 bases and J 5 bases, with 17 bases left between them. Per the germline V gene, CDR1 is MNHNS and CDR2 is SASEGT. The CDR3 is 15 residues long. This CDR3 is CASTRDPRSTGELFF. The CDR3 DNA reads as TGTGCCAGCACCCGGGACCCCCGGAGTACCGGGGAGCTGTTTTTT.

Only a few counts were recorded for this clonotype. Given the absence of the conserved phenylalanine or tryptophan at the CDR3 end, a read error is likely. This sequence joins TRBV5-1 and TRBJ1-4; D unresolved. From germline, CDR1 is SGHRS and CDR2 YFSETQ. Trimming stripped 4 bases from V and 5 bases from J, with 15 bases between. CDR3 size: 15 residues. The CDR3 loop is CASSPYGVPNEKLFL. The CDR3, as DNA: TGCGCCAGCAGCCCCTACGGCGTTCCGAATGAAAAACTGTTTCTT.

This clonotype has ten or more counts. The chain carries TRBV30 and TRBJ2-1; 14 bases line up with TRBD2. In germline, CDR1 is GTSNPN, CDR2 SVGIG (reference sequence). Trimming took 3 bases from V and 1 from J; bases not matched to a gene: 2. This CDR3 spans 16 amino acids. The CDR3 bases are TGTGCCTGGAGGGGGACTAGCGGGAGATCCTACAATGAGCAGTTCTTC. Translated: CAWRGTSGRSYNEQFF.

The rearrangement uses TRBV5-1 and TRBJ2-3; 7 bases match TRBD2. The CDR3 runs 16 residues. Germline V gene data show CDR1 as SGHRS and CDR2 as YFSETQ. V gave up 4 bases and J gave up 2 bases; unmatched junction bases: 10. The CDR3 spells CASSPLERGFTDTQYF. The CDR3 nucleotides read TGCGCCAGCAGCCCCCTGGAGCGGGGATTCACAGATACGCAGTATTTT.

This clonotype was seen repeatedly, ten times or more. The chain employs TRBV7-9 and TRBJ2-1; no reliable D call. Looked up from germline, CDR1 is SEHNR and CDR2 is FQNEAQ (reference sequence). The CDR3 extends over 13 amino acids. V lost 5 bases and J lost 7, with 12 bases in between. The CDR3 DNA reads as TGTGCCAGCAGCACGTACTTGGGGAATGAGCAGTTCTTC. It specifies CASSTYLGNEQFF.

With regard to this clonotype: A single base separates this from a much larger clone, so it may be a read error. The CDR3: CASSGGPGRGWTQYF. CDR3 bases: TGTGCCAGCAGTGGAGGGCCGGGACGGGGATGGACCCAGTACTTC. The chain employs TRBV6-1 and TRBJ2-5; D possibly uses TRBD1 or TRBD2 (5 bases each). The V end lost 4 bases, the J end lost 7 bases, and 19 bases lay between the germline ends. Germline assignment: CDR1 MNHNS and CDR2 SASEGT. This CDR3 region has 15 residues.